This T cell receptor beta chain was retrieved from a study of OX40 agonist ivuxolimab in advanced cancers. Study context: The treatment was a fully human IgG2 OX40 agonist, ivuxolimab.

TCRdb's copy holds only in-frame clones and misses some; the assay was immunoSEQ multiplex PCR. This sample has roughly 77,000 clones, with under 90% found just once. The CDR3 loop spans 11 amino acids. V was trimmed by 6 bases and J by 11 bases, leaving 13 bases between them. Germline values: CDR1 MDHEN, CDR2 SYDVKM. With regard to this clone: The antigen is undetermined.

Collection of blood occurred at baseline, at cycle 4 day 1, and at cycle 7 day 1. Study observations and caveats: Antigen specificity remained undetermined for the expanded peripheral T cells. Doses of 0.1 to 3.0 mg/kg were accompanied by clonal expansion of CD4+ and CD8+ blood T cells by week 6.

This sequence originates from an adult with an advanced solid tumor such as melanoma, head and neck, liver or kidney cancer. V gene TRBV28 combines with J gene TRBJ1-1, with D possibly matching TRBD1 (5 bases). The source was CD4+ or CD8+ T cells sorted from blood, collected in a trial of the OX40 agonist ivuxolimab. This CDR3 reads CASRSGARAFF. The CDR3 bases are TGTGCCAGCAGATCCGGGGCGAGGGCTTTCTTT. The full variable domain, completed using reference TRBV28 and TRBJ1-1, is DVKVTQSSRYLVKRTGEKVFLECVQDMDHENMFWYRQDPGLGLRLIYFSYDVKMKEKGDIPEGYSVSREKKERFSLILESASTNQTSMYLCASRSGARAFFGQGTRLTVV.